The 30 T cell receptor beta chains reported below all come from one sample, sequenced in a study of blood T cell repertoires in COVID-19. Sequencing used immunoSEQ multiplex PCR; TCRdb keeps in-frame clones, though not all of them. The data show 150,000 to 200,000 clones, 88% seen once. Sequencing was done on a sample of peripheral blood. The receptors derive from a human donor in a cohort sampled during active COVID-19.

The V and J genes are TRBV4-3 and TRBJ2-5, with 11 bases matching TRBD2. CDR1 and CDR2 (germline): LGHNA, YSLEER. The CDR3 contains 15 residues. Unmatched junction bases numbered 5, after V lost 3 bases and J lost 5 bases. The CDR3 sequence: CASSHSGGAEETQYF. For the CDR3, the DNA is TGCGCCAGCAGCCATAGCGGGGGGGCCGAGGAGACCCAGTACTTC.

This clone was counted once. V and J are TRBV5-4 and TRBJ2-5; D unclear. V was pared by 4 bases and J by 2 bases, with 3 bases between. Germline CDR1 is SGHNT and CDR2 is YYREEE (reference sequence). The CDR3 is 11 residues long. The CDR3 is CASSTQETQYF. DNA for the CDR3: TGTGCCAGCAGCACTCAAGAGACCCAGTACTTC.

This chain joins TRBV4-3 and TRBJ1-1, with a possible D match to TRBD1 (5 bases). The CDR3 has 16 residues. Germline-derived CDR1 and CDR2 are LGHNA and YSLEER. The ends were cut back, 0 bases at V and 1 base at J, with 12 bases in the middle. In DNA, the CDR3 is TGCGCCAGCAGCCAAGATCAGGGTTGGGGGAACACTGAAGCTTTCTTT. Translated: CASSQDQGWGNTEAFF.

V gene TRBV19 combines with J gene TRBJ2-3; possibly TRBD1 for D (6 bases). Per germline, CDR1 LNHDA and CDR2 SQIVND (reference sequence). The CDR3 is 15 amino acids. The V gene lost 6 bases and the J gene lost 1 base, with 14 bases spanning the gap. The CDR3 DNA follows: TGTGCCAGTAGCTACAGGGCTCAGGGCACAGATACGCAGTATTTT. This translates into CASSYRAQGTDTQYF.

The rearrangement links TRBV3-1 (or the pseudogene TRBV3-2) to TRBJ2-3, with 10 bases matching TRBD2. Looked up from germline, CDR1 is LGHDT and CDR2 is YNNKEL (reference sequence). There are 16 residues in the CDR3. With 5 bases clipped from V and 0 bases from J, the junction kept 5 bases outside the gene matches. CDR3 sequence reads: CASSDPSGGSTDTQYF. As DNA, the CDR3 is TGTGCCAGCAGCGACCCTAGCGGGGGAAGCACAGATACGCAGTATTTT.

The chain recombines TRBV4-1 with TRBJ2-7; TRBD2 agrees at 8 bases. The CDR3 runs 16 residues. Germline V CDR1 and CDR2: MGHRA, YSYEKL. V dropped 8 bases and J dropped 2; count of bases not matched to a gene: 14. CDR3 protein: CASRRGGLTGPYEQYF. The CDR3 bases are TGCGCCAGCCGCCGGGGGGGTCTGACGGGCCCCTACGAGCAGTACTTC.

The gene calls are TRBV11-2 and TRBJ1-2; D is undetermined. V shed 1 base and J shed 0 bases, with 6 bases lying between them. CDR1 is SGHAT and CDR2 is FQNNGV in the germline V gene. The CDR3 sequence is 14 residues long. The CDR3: CASSLGLANYGYTF. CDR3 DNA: TGTGCCAGCAGCTTAGGGCTAGCTAACTATGGCTACACCTTC.

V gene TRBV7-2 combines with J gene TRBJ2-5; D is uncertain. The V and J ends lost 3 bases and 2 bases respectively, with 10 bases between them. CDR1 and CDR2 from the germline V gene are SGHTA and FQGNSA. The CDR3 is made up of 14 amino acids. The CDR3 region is CASSLKPLQETQYF. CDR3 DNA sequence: TGTGCCAGCAGCTTGAAGCCCCTACAAGAGACCCAGTACTTC.

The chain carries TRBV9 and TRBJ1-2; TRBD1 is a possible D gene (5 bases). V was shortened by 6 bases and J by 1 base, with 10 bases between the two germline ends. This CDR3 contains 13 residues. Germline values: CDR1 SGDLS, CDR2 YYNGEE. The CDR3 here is CASTGRVNYGYTF. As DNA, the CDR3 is TGTGCCAGCACGGGCAGGGTTAACTATGGCTACACCTTC.

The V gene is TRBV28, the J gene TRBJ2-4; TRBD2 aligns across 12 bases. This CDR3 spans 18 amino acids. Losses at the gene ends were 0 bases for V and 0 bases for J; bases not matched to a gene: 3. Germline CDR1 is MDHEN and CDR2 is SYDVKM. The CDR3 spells CASSLWTSGSVAKNIQYF. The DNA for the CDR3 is TGTGCCAGCAGTTTATGGACTAGCGGGAGTGTAGCCAAAAACATTCAGTACTTC.

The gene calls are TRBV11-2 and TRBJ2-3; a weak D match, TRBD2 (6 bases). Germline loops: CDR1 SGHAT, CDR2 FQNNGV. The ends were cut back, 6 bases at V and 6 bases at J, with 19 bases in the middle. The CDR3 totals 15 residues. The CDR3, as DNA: TGTGCCAGCAGGCCCCTGGCGGGGAGAGGCGATACGCAGTATTTT. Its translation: CASRPLAGRGDTQYF.

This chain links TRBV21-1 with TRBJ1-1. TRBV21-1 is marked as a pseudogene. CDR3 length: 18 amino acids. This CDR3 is CASSKAGEGWQDDTEAFF. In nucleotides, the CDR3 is TGTGCCAGCAGCAAAGCAGGTGAGGGTTGGCAGGATGACACTGAAGCTTTCTTT.

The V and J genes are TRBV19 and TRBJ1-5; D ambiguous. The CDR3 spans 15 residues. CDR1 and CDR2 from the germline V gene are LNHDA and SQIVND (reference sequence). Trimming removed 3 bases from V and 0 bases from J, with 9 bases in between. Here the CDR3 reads CASSIQAASNQPQHF. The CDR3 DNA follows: TGTGCCAGTAGTATTCAGGCAGCTAGCAATCAGCCCCAGCATTTT.

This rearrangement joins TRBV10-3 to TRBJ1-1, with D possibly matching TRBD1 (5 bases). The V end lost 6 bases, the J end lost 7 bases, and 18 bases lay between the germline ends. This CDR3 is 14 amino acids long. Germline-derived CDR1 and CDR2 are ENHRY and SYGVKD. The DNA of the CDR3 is TGTGCCATCAGCGAAACCGGGGGAAAGGGTGAAGCTTTCTTT. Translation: CAISETGGKGEAFF.

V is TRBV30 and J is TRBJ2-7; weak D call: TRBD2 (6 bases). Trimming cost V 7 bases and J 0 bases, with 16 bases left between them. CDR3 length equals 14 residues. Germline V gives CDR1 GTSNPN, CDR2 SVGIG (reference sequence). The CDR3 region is CASLGAGSSYEQYF. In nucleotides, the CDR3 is TGTGCCTCCCTTGGGGCGGGGAGCTCCTACGAGCAGTACTTC.

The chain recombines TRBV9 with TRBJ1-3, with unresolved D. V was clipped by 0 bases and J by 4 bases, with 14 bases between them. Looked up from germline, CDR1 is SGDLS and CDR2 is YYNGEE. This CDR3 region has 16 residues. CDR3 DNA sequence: TGTGCCAGCAGCGTAGCTACGGGGTCACGCGGAAACACCATATATTTT. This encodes CASSVATGSRGNTIYF.

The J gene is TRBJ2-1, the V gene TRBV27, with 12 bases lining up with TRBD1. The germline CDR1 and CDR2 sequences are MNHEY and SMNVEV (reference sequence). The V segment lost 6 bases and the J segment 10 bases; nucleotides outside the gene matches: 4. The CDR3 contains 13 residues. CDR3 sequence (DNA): TGTGCCAGCAGCCGGGACAGGGGGCAAGAGCAGTTCTTC. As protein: CASSRDRGQEQFF.

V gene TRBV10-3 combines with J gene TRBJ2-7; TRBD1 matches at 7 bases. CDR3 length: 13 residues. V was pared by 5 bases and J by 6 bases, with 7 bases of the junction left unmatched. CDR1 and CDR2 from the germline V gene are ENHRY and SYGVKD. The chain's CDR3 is CAISPGTEFEQYF. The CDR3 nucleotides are TGTGCCATCAGTCCTGGGACAGAATTCGAGCAGTACTTC.

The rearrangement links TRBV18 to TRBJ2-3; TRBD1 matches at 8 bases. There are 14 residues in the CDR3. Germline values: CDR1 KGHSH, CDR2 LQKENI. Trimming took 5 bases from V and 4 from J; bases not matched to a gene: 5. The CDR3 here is CASSSTGAADTQYF. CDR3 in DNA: TGTGCCAGCTCATCGACAGGGGCGGCAGATACGCAGTATTTT.

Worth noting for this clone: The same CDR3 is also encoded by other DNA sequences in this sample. The CDR3 bases are TGTGCCAGCAGCCTGACAGCTAGCACAGATACGCAGTATTTT. This translates into CASSLTASTDTQYF. This rearrangement joins TRBV11-3 to TRBJ2-3; a possible D gene is TRBD1 (5 bases). The germline CDR1 and CDR2 sequences are SGHNT and YENEEA. CDR3 length: 14 amino acids. The germline V and J ends were trimmed by 5 bases and 0 bases, with 9 bases remaining between them.

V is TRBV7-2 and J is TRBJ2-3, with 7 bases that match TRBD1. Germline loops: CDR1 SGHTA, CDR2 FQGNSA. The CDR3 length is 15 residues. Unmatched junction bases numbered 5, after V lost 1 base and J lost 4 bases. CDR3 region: CASSLVWGQSDTQYF. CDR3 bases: TGTGCCAGCAGCTTAGTCTGGGGACAGTCAGATACGCAGTATTTT.

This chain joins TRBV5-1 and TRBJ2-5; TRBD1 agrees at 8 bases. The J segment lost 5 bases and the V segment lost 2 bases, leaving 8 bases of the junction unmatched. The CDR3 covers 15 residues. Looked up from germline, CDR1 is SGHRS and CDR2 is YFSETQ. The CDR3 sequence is CASSLAGGLRETQYF. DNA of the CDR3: TGCGCCAGCAGCTTAGCAGGGGGCTTACGGGAGACCCAGTACTTC.

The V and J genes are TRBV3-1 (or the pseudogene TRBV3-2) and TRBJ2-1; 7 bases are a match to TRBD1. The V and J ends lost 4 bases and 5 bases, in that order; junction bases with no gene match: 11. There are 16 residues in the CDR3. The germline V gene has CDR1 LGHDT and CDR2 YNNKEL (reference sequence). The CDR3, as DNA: TGTGCCAGCAGCCCGCCCCGGCGGACAGGCCACAATGAGCAGTTCTTC. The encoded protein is CASSPPRRTGHNEQFF.

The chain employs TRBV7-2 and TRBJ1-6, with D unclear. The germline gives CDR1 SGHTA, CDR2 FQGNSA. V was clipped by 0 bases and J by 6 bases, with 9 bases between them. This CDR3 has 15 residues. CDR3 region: CASSLASVPNSPLHF. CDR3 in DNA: TGTGCCAGCAGCTTAGCTAGTGTCCCTAATTCACCCCTCCACTTT.

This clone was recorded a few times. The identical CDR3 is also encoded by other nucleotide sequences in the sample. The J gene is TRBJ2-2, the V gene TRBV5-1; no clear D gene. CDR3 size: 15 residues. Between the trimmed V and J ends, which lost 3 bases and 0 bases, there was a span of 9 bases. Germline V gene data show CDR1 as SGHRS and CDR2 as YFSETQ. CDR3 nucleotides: TGCGCCAGCAGCTCCGGTCTAGCGAACACCGGGGAGCTGTTTTTT. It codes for CASSSGLANTGELFF.

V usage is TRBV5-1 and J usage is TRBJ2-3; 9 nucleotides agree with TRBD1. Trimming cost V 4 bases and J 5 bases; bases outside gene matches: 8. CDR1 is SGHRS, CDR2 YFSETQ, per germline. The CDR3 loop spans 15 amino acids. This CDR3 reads CASSDGQGNKDTQYF. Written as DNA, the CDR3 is TGCGCCAGCAGCGATGGACAGGGGAACAAAGATACGCAGTATTTT.

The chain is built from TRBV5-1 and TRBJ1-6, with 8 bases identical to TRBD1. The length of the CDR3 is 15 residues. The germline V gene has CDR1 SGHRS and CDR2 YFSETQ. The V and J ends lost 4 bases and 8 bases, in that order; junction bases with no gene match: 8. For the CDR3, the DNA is TGCGCCAGCAGCGGATCAGGGGGCGCTTATTCACCCCTCCACTTT. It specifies CASSGSGGAYSPLHF.

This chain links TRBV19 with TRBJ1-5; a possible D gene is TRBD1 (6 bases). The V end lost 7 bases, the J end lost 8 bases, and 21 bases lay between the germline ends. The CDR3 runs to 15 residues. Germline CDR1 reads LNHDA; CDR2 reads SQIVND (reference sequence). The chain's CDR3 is CASTPTGQTREPQHF. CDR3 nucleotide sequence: TGTGCCAGTACCCCAACGGGACAAACGCGGGAGCCCCAGCATTTT. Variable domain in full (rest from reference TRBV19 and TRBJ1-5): DGGITQSPKYLFRKEGQNVTLSCEQNLNHDAMYWYRQDPGQGLRLIYYSQIVNDFQKGDIAEGYSVSREKKESFPLTVTSAQKNPTAFYLCASTPTGQTREPQHFGDGTRLSIL.

CDR3: CASGPGQAQETQYF. CDR3 nucleotide sequence: TGTGCTAGTGGCCCCGGACAGGCTCAAGAGACCCAGTACTTC. This rearrangement joins TRBV12-5 to TRBJ2-5; 7 nucleotides agree with TRBD1. CDR3 length equals 14 residues. V lost 6 bases, J lost 2 bases, and 6 bases stayed unmatched. CDR1 LGHNT and CDR2 FRNRAP come from the germline V gene.

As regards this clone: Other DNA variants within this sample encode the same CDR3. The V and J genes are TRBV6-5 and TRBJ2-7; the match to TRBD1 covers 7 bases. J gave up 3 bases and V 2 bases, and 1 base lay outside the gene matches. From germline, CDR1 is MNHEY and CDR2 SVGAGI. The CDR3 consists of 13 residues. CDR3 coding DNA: TGTGCCAGCAGTTACCGGGACAGCTACGAGCAGTACTTC. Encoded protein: CASSYRDSYEQYF.